This paragraph reports one T cell receptor (beta chain). The CDR3 runs 14 residues. Germline assignment: CDR1 MNHNS and CDR2 SASEGT. V was trimmed by 5 bases and J by 4 bases, leaving 11 bases between them. This record belongs to a study of T cells in Graves' hyperthyroidism and ophthalmopathy. Amplified TCR beta CDR3 regions came from RNA transcripts. In the first-round RT-PCR of the TCR CDR3, the HTBI primer set was used. In TCRdb, the multiplex PCR reads were re-called with MiXCR into one record per CDR3 protein. The data contain more than 650,000 distinct CDR3 sequences, around 15% of them singletons.

The rearrangement joins TRBV6-1 to TRBJ1-4; D gene unclear. This receptor was taken from a woman younger than 30 with Graves' hyperthyroidism. What was sequenced was blood. CDR3 loop: CASSQNIFNEKLFF. CDR3 nucleotides: TGTGCCAGCAGTCAAAACATTTTTAATGAAAAACTGTTTTTT.